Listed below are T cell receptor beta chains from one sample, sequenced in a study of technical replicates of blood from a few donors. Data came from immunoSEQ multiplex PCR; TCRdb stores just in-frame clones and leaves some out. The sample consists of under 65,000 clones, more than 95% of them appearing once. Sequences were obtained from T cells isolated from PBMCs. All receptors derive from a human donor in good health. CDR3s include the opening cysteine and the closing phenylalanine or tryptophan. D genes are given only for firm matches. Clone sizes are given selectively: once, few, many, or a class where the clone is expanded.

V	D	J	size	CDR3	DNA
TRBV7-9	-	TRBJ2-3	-	CASSLVTGSTDTQYF	TGTGCCAGCAGCTTAGTGACAGGTAGCACAGATACGCAGTATTTT
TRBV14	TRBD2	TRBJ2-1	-	CASSRGLAVYNEQFF	TGTGCCAGCAGCCGGGGACTAGCGGTCTACAATGAGCAGTTCTTC
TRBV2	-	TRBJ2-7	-	CASSPAYEQYF	TGTGCCAGCAGTCCAGCCTACGAGCAGTACTTC
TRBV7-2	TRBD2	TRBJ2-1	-	CASRTAGGPSQFF	TGTGCCAGCAGAACAGCGGGAGGGCCGTCGCAGTTCTTC
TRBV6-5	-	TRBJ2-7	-	CASSSMSGVYEQYF	TGTGCCAGCAGTTCCATGAGCGGTGTCTACGAGCAGTACTTC
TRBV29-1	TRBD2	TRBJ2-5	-	CSVGLAGLETQYF	TGCAGCGTGGGACTAGCGGGGCTTGAGACCCAGTACTTC
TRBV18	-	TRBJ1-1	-	CASSPQGLHTEAFF	TGTGCCAGCTCACCACAGGGGCTCCACACTGAAGCTTTCTTT
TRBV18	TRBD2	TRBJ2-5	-	CASSPQRLAGVETQYF	TGTGCCAGCTCACCCCAAAGGCTAGCGGGAGTTGAGACCCAGTACTTC
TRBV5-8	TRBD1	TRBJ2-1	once	CASSFRRQGVRNEQFF	TGTGCCAGCAGCTTCCGCCGACAGGGGGTTAGGAATGAGCAGTTCTTC
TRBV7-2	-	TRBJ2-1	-	CASSPTRLDFEQFF	TGTGCCAGCAGCCCCACTAGGCTAGATTTTGAGCAGTTCTTC
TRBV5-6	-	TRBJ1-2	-	CASSSHLGTFGYTF	TGTGCCAGCAGCTCCCATCTAGGGACATTTGGCTACACCTTC
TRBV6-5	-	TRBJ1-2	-	CASSYSGEGYTF	TGTGCCAGCAGTTATTCAGGGGAAGGCTACACCTTC
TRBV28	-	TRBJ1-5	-	CASSFQGGSNQPQHF	TGTGCCAGCAGCTTCCAGGGCGGTAGCAATCAGCCCCAGCATTTT
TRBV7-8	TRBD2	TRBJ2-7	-	CASSLGTSGTTYEQYF	TGTGCCAGCAGCTTGGGGACTAGCGGGACAACCTACGAGCAGTACTTC
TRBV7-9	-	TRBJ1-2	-	CASSPQTPDLYGYTF	TGTGCCAGCAGCCCACAGACCCCCGACCTCTATGGCTACACCTTC
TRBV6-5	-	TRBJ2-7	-	CASSYSGVSYEQYF	TGTGCCAGCAGTTACTCAGGGGTTTCCTACGAGCAGTACTTC
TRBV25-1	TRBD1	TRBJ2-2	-	CASSPGQGNTGELFF	TGTGCCAGCAGCCCGGGACAGGGCAACACCGGGGAGCTGTTTTTT
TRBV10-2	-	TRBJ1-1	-	CASSESITGNTEAFF	TGCGCCAGCAGTGAGTCGATAACCGGGAACACTGAAGCTTTCTTT
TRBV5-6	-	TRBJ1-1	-	CASSFSGTEAFF	TGTGCCAGCAGCTTTTCCGGCACTGAAGCTTTCTTT
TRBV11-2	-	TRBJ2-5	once	CASSLTGSAQETQYF	TGTGCCAGCAGCCTCACGGGTAGCGCTCAAGAGACCCAGTACTTC
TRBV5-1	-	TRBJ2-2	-	CASSPQGSNTGELFF	TGCGCCAGCAGCCCGCAGGGATCTAACACCGGGGAGCTGTTTTTT
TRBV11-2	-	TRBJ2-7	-	CASSFGGRSSLYEQYF	TGTGCCAGCAGCTTTGGGGGGAGGTCTAGCCTTTACGAGCAGTACTTC
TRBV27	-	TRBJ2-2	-	CASSFNTGELFF	TGTGCCAGCAGCTTCAACACCGGGGAGCTGTTTTTT
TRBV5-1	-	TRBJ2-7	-	CASSLYPGYYEQYF	TGCGCCAGCAGCCTTTATCCAGGGTACTACGAGCAGTACTTC
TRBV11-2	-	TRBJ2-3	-	CASSLDQDTQYF	TGTGCCAGCAGCTTAGATCAGGATACGCAGTATTTT
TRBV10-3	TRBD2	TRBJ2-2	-	CAITAGGNTGELFF	TGTGCCATCACTGCGGGAGGGAACACCGGGGAGCTGTTTTTT
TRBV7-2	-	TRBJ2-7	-	CASSLVAYEQYF	TGTGCCAGCAGCTTAGTAGCCTACGAGCAGTACTTC
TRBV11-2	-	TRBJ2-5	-	CASSLSAGVEETQYF	TGTGCCAGCAGCTTATCGGCAGGGGTAGAGGAGACCCAGTACTTC
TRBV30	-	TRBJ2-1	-	CAWTGVDINEQFF	TGTGCCTGGACAGGGGTGGACATTAATGAGCAGTTCTTC
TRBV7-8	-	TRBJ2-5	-	CASSLLAETEETQYF	TGTGCCAGCAGCCTCCTAGCCGAAACCGAAGAGACCCAGTACTTC
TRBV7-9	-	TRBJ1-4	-	CASSRATNEKLFF	TGTGCCAGCAGCAGAGCAACTAATGAAAAACTGTTTTTT
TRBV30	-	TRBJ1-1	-	CAWSLRGDTEAFF	TGTGCCTGGAGTCTCAGGGGAGATACTGAAGCTTTCTTT
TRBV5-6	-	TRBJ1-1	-	CASSLGQTKDPFF	TGTGCCAGCAGCTTGGGGCAGACAAAAGATCCTTTCTTT
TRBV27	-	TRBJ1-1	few	CASSGEAFF	TGTGCCAGCAGCGGTGAAGCTTTCTTT
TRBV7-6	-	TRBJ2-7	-	CASSLSPFQNEQYF	TGTGCCAGCAGCTTATCCCCTTTTCAGAACGAGCAGTACTTC
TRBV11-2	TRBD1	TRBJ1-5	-	CASSFGTGGNQPQHF	TGTGCCAGCAGCTTCGGGACAGGGGGCAATCAGCCCCAGCATTTT
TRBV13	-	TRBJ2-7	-	CASSFRTVWHEQYF	TGTGCCAGCAGCTTCCGGACAGTTTGGCACGAGCAGTACTTC
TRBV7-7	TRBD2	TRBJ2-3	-	CASSLAGRDTDTQYF	TGTGCTAGCAGCTTAGCGGGGCGGGACACAGATACGCAGTATTTT
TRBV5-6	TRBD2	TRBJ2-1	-	CASSQLAGGRYNEQFF	TGTGCCAGCAGCCAACTAGCGGGAGGGCGATACAATGAGCAGTTCTTC
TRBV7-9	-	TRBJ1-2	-	CASSLVGGDHYGYTF	TGTGCCAGCAGCTTAGTTGGCGGCGACCACTATGGCTACACCTTC
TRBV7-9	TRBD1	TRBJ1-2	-	CASSSGGAYGYTF	TGTGCCAGCAGCTCAGGGGGTGCCTATGGCTACACCTTC
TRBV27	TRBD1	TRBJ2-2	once	CASTAGGKNTGELFF	TGTGCCAGCACCGCAGGGGGTAAGAACACCGGGGAGCTGTTTTTT
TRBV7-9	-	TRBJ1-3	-	CASSPTGGPRSNTIYF	TGTGCCAGCAGCCCGACGGGAGGACCCAGGTCAAACACCATATATTTT
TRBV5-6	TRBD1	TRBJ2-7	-	CASSYFLGGGAEQYF	TGTGCCAGCAGCTACTTCTTAGGGGGCGGCGCCGAGCAGTACTTC
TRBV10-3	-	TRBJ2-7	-	CAISPPSLGGTYEQYF	TGTGCCATCAGCCCCCCCAGTCTCGGAGGGACCTACGAGCAGTACTTC
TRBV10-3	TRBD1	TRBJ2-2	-	CAISDRDREYGELFF	TGTGCCATCAGTGACCGGGACAGGGAGTACGGGGAGCTGTTTTTT
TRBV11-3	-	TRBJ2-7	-	CASSLPGSYEQYF	TGTGCCAGCAGCTTACCCGGCTCCTACGAGCAGTACTTC
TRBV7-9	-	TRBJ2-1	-	CASSKAGTYNEQFF	TGTGCCAGCAGCAAGGCGGGTACCTACAATGAGCAGTTCTTC
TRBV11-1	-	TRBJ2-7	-	CASSLSPTAYEQYF	TGTGCCAGCAGCTTAAGTCCGACTGCCTACGAGCAGTACTTC
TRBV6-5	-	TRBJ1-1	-	CASRTNTEAFF	TGTGCCAGCAGAACAAACACTGAAGCTTTCTTT
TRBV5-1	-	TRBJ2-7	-	CASSYPGSDEQYF	TGCGCCAGCAGCTATCCAGGGTCGGACGAGCAGTACTTC
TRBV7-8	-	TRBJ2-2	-	CASSLDPGWTGELFF	TGTGCCAGCAGCTTAGATCCGGGGTGGACCGGGGAGCTGTTTTTT
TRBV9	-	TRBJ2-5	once	CASSVGRAQETQYF	TGTGCCAGCAGCGTAGGCAGGGCCCAAGAGACCCAGTACTTC
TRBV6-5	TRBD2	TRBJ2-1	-	CASSPLAGGPNEQFF	TGTGCCAGCAGTCCCCTGGCGGGAGGGCCTAATGAGCAGTTCTTC